A single T cell receptor beta chain is shown here with its context. The data stem from a study of blood T cell repertoires in COVID-19. V lost 0 bases, J lost 0 bases, and 13 bases lay in between. The CDR3 extends over 17 amino acids. Germline CDR1 is SGHDN and CDR2 is FVKESK. In the original workflow: Amplification with reference gene primers provided the estimates of nucleated cell counts. The method was immunoSEQ multiplex PCR; TCRdb's version includes in-frame clones alone and lacks a portion of them. V and J calls and clone size follow that table, whereas D and trimming were derived from the DNA. This table holds over 200,000 clones, around 87% found once.

Sequencing input: peripheral blood. This TCR came from a woman aged 25 to 39 who had recovered from COVID-19. The rearrangement links TRBV14 to TRBJ2-3; a possible D gene is TRBD2 (6 bases). CDR3 nucleotides: TGTGCCAGCAGCCAAGAATTTCCAGGGACTAGCACAGATACGCAGTATTTT. The encoded protein is CASSQEFPGTSTDTQYF. Variable domain in full (rest from reference TRBV14 and TRBJ2-3): EAGVTQFPSHSVIEKGQTVTLRCDPISGHDNLYWYRRVMGKEIKFLLHFVKESKQDESGMPNNRFLAERTGGTYSTLKVQPAELEDSGVYFCASSQEFPGTSTDTQYFGPGTRLTVL.